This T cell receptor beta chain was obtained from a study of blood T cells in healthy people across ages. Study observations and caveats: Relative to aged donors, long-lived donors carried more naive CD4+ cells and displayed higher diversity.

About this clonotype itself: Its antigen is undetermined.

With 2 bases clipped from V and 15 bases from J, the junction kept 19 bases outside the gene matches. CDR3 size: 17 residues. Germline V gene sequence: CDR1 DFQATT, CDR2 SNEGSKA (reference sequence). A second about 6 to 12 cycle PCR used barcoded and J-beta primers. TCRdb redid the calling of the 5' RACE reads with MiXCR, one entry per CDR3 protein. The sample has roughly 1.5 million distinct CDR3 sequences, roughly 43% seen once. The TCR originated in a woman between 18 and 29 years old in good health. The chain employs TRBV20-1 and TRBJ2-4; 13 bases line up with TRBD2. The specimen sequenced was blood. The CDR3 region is CSARISGTSGILSLPYF. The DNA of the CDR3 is TGCAGTGCTAGAATCTCCGGGACTAGCGGGATCCTCTCCCTTCCGTACTTC.